Reported below is one TCR beta chain. The CDR3 covers 16 residues. With 1 base clipped from V and 6 bases from J, the junction kept 9 bases outside the gene matches. Germline CDR1 is MGHRA and CDR2 is YSYEKL. This specimen belongs to a study of blood T cell repertoires in COVID-19. Data came from immunoSEQ multiplex PCR; TCRdb stores just in-frame clones and leaves some out. The sample lists approximately 190,000 clones, around 86% occurring once. V and J are TRBV4-1 and TRBJ2-7; TRBD1 aligns across 10 bases. Material: PBMCs or T cells enriched from blood (not recorded which). The source of this sequence is a woman aged 40 to 55 in a cohort exposed to, infected with or recovered from COVID-19 (not recorded which). The CDR3 loop reads CASSQVPGQGTREQYF. The CDR3 DNA sequence: TGCGCCAGCAGCCAAGTCCCGGGACAGGGGACCCGCGAGCAGTACTTC.